The rows below give T cell receptor beta chains drawn from one sample of a study of control samples from healthy donors and cancer patients. Only in-frame clones appear in the TCRdb table, and some are missing; sequencing was by immunoSEQ multiplex PCR. The table includes roughly 88,000 clones, around 81% detected once. Material: blood. Source of these receptors: a man aged 30 to 45 in good health. Each CDR3 is given with its conserved first and last residue. Each record gives: D gene, V gene, clone size, J gene, CDR3 protein, CDR3 DNA. A D gene is named only where the DNA matches it firmly. Rows may omit the clone size; those that give it use once, few, many or a size class.

NA,TRBV7-2,NA,TRBJ1-5,CASSQIGLGNQPQHF,TGTGCCAGCAGCCAAATCGGACTGGGGAATCAGCCCCAGCATTTT
NA,TRBV27,NA,TRBJ1-1,CASSSRTEAFF,TGTGCCAGCAGTTCACGGACTGAAGCTTTCTTT
NA,TRBV7-2,NA,TRBJ1-6,CASSLDADSYSPLHF,TGTGCCAGCAGCTTAGACGCGGACAGCTATTCACCCCTCCACTTT
NA,TRBV2,NA,TRBJ1-6,CASERANSPLHF,TGTGCCAGCGAGAGGGCTAATTCACCCCTCCACTTT
NA,TRBV7-3,NA,TRBJ1-3,CASSLGGSGNTIYF,TGTGCCAGCAGTTTAGGGGGATCTGGAAACACCATATATTTT
NA,TRBV12-5,NA,TRBJ2-1,CASGLWDNEQFF,TGTGCTAGTGGTTTGTGGGACAATGAGCAGTTCTTC
NA,TRBV15,NA,TRBJ1-2,CATSRGVARNYGYTF,TGTGCCACCAGCAGAGGGGTCGCCCGAAACTATGGCTACACCTTC
NA,TRBV6-5,NA,TRBJ1-3,CASASSGNTIYF,TGTGCCAGCGCCAGCTCTGGAAACACCATATATTTT
NA,TRBV11-3,medium-sized,TRBJ2-2,CASSLGQNANTGELFF,TGTGCCAGCAGCTTAGGACAGAACGCGAACACCGGGGAGCTGTTTTTT
TRBD1,TRBV2,NA,TRBJ2-1,CASSEQGAVFDEQFF,TGTGCCAGCAGTGAACAGGGGGCGGTTTTCGATGAGCAGTTCTTC
TRBD1,TRBV19,NA,TRBJ1-5,CASSIDREGDQPQHF,TGTGCCAGTAGTATCGACAGGGAAGGCGATCAGCCCCAGCATTTT
NA,TRBV7-7,NA,TRBJ2-3,CASSLDTGPTDTQYF,TGTGCCAGCAGCTTAGATACAGGACCCACAGATACGCAGTATTTT
TRBD1,TRBV9,NA,TRBJ1-2,CASSAGTGLSEGYTF,TGTGCCAGCAGCGCTGGGACAGGGTTATCGGAGGGCTACACCTTC
TRBD1,TRBV5-6,NA,TRBJ2-7,CASSEDRGPSYEQYF,TGTGCCAGCAGCGAGGACAGGGGGCCGTCCTACGAGCAGTACTTC
NA,TRBV7-3,NA,TRBJ2-3,CASSSAGTSTDTQYF,TGTGCCAGCAGCTCAGCCGGGACTAGCACAGATACGCAGTATTTT
NA,TRBV20-1,once,TRBJ2-3,CSASDGGTTDTQYF,TGCAGTGCTAGTGACGGGGGAACCACAGATACGCAGTATTTT
NA,TRBV13,NA,TRBJ1-1,CASSLSWGQGTEAFF,TGTGCCAGCAGCTTATCTTGGGGGCAAGGAACTGAAGCTTTCTTT
NA,TRBV28,NA,TRBJ2-4,CASSLEVLNIQYF,TGTGCCAGCAGTTTAGAGGTGCTCAACATTCAGTACTTC
NA,TRBV2,NA,TRBJ2-6,CASSERGTGANVLTF,TGTGCCAGCAGTGAACGGGGCACTGGGGCCAACGTCCTGACTTTC
TRBD1,TRBV28,NA,TRBJ1-2,CASKNRDRGYTF,TGTGCCAGCAAAAACAGGGACAGAGGCTACACCTTC
NA,TRBV30,NA,TRBJ1-1,CAWRGQPNTEAFF,TGTGCCTGGAGGGGACAACCGAACACTGAAGCTTTCTTT
NA,TRBV12-3/TRBV12-4,NA,TRBJ2-7,CASSLAGRYEQYF,TGTGCCAGCAGTCTGGCCGGACGGTACGAGCAGTACTTC
TRBD1,TRBV18,NA,TRBJ1-2,CASSPTGKNYGYTF,TGTGCCAGCTCACCGACAGGGAAGAACTATGGCTACACCTTC
TRBD1,TRBV10-1,NA,TRBJ2-4,CASSEDRARNIQYF,TGCGCCAGCAGTGAGGACAGGGCGAGAAACATTCAGTACTTC
TRBD1,TRBV3-1/TRBV3-2,NA,TRBJ2-2,CASSHATGVYAGELFF,TGTGCCAGCAGCCACGCTACAGGGGTTTATGCCGGGGAGCTGTTTTTT
NA,TRBV6-1,NA,TRBJ1-4,CASSDPHEAGEKLFF,TGTGCCAGCAGTGATCCTCACGAGGCGGGTGAAAAACTGTTTTTT
NA,TRBV5-1,NA,TRBJ1-6,CASSLNWNSPLHF,TGCGCCAGCAGCTTAAATTGGAATTCACCCCTCCACTTT
NA,TRBV13,NA,TRBJ1-1,CASSLENTEAFF,TGTGCCAGCAGCTTAGAGAACACTGAAGCTTTCTTT
TRBD1,TRBV6-5,NA,TRBJ2-7,CASSPRTGVYEQYF,TGTGCCAGCAGTCCAAGGACAGGGGTTTACGAGCAGTACTTC
TRBD1,TRBV28,NA,TRBJ1-2,CASSPGTGGLYGYTF,TGTGCCAGCAGTCCAGGGACAGGGGGCCTCTATGGCTACACCTTC
TRBD1,TRBV5-1,NA,TRBJ1-1,CASSPRTGLGDTEAFF,TGCGCCAGCAGCCCCCGGACAGGTCTGGGGGACACTGAAGCTTTCTTT
NA,TRBV18,NA,TRBJ1-5,CASSPDRSSNQPQHF,TGTGCCAGCTCACCAGACAGGTCCAGCAATCAGCCCCAGCATTTT
NA,TRBV7-9,NA,TRBJ2-5,CASAPLGETQYF,TGTGCCAGCGCCCCACTGGGGGAGACCCAGTACTTC
NA,TRBV7-9,NA,TRBJ2-7,CASSSKTRPNEQYF,TGTGCCAGCAGCTCCAAGACTAGGCCGAACGAGCAGTACTTC
NA,TRBV19,NA,TRBJ1-6,CASSGGTSPLHF,TGTGCCAGTAGCGGGGGTACTTCACCCCTCCACTTT
NA,TRBV29-1,NA,TRBJ1-2,CSVEGQAHGYTF,TGCAGCGTTGAAGGCCAAGCACATGGCTACACCTTC
TRBD1,TRBV29-1,once,TRBJ1-3,CSVEGQGAHTIYF,TGCAGCGTTGAGGGCCAGGGGGCACACACCATATATTTT
TRBD1,TRBV6-1,NA,TRBJ1-5,CASSEAGQGIQPQHF,TGTGCCAGCAGTGAAGCGGGACAGGGGATACAGCCCCAGCATTTT
NA,TRBV5-1,NA,TRBJ1-1,CASSLESAVTEAFF,TGCGCCAGCAGCTTGGAATCGGCGGTGACTGAAGCTTTCTTT
NA,TRBV18,NA,TRBJ1-1,CASSLALNTEAFF,TGTGCCAGCTCACTGGCCTTGAACACTGAAGCTTTCTTT
NA,TRBV5-8,NA,TRBJ1-3,CASSSGSSSGNTIYF,TGTGCCAGCAGCTCCGGATCTAGCTCTGGAAACACCATATATTTT
TRBD1,TRBV13,NA,TRBJ2-3,CASSFLTGGSDTQYF,TGTGCCAGCAGCTTTCTGACAGGGGGTTCAGATACGCAGTATTTT
NA,TRBV6-5,NA,TRBJ1-6,CASSYSRQNPSPLHF,TGTGCCAGCAGTTACTCGAGACAGAACCCTTCACCCCTCCACTTT
NA,TRBV2,medium-sized,TRBJ1-3,CASSVIEAGNTIYF,TGTGCCAGCAGTGTCATCGAAGCTGGAAACACCATATATTTT
NA,TRBV6-5,once,TRBJ2-7,CASSYNGDSYEQYF,TGTGCCAGCAGTTACAATGGTGACTCCTACGAGCAGTACTTC
NA,TRBV28,NA,TRBJ2-3,CASSQDRTTDTQYF,TGTGCCAGCAGCCAAGACAGGACCACAGATACGCAGTATTTT
NA,TRBV28,NA,TRBJ1-4,CASRAAPEKLFF,TGTGCCAGCAGGGCAGCCCCCGAAAAACTGTTTTTT
TRBD1,TRBV30,NA,TRBJ1-1,CAWTQGQARTEAFF,TGTGCCTGGACACAGGGACAGGCCCGGACTGAAGCTTTCTTT
TRBD2,TRBV30,NA,TRBJ2-5,CAWSVSGVRETQYF,TGTGCCTGGAGTGTAAGCGGGGTTCGAGAGACCCAGTACTTC
NA,TRBV9,NA,TRBJ2-7,CASSVDSQGNYEQYF,TGTGCCAGCAGCGTAGATTCCCAGGGAAACTACGAGCAGTACTTC
NA,TRBV6-5,NA,TRBJ1-2,CASTPGAGYTF,TGTGCCAGCACCCCCGGCGCGGGCTACACCTTC
NA,TRBV15,NA,TRBJ1-3,CATSRDESSGNTIYF,TGTGCCACCAGCAGAGACGAAAGCTCTGGAAACACCATATATTTT
NA,TRBV5-1,NA,TRBJ1-4,CASSLGQRHEKLFF,TGCGCCAGCAGCTTGGGACAGAGACATGAAAAACTGTTTTTT
NA,TRBV23-1,NA,TRBJ1-3,CASSQSLLICSGNTIYF,TGCGCCAGCAGTCAATCTTTGTTGATCTGCTCTGGAAACACCATATATTTT
NA,TRBV28,NA,TRBJ2-7,CASSFEEAPYEQYF,TGTGCCAGCAGTTTCGAGGAGGCCCCTTACGAGCAGTACTTC
NA,TRBV30,NA,TRBJ1-6,CAWSVPTGLSSPLHF,TGTGCCTGGAGTGTACCGACAGGTTTGTCCTCACCCCTCCACTTT
NA,TRBV29-1,NA,TRBJ2-5,CSVVLLGLETQYF,TGCAGCGTTGTATTATTAGGGTTGGAGACCCAGTACTTC
TRBD1,TRBV24-1,NA,TRBJ1-6,CARLHRGRRYNSPLHF,TGTGCCAGGCTACACAGGGGGCGACGATATAATTCACCCCTCCACTTT
NA,TRBV5-1,NA,TRBJ2-3,CASSLRQLDTQYF,TGCGCCAGCAGCCTAAGACAGTTAGATACGCAGTATTTT